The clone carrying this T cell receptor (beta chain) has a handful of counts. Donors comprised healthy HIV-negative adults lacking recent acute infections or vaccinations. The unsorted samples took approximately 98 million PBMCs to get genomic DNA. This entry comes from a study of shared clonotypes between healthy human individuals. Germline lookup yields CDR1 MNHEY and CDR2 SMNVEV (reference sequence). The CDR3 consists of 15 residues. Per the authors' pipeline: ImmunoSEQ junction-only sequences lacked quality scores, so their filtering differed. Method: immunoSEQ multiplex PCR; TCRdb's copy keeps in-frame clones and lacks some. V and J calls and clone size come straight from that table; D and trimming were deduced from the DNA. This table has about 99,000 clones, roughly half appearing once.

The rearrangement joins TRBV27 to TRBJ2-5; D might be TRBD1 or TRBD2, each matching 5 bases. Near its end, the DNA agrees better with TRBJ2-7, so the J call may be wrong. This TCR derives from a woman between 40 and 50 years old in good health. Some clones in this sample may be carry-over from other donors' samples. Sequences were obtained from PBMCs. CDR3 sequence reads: CASSLSYSGGNEQYF. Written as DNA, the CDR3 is TGTGCCAGCAGTTTATCCTATTCTGGGGGAAACGAGCAGTACTTC.